Below, 16 T cell receptor beta chains from the same sample are listed, as sequenced in a study of T cell changes during pregnancy in multiple sclerosis (dated by TCRdb to the late 2010s). Libraries were built with the immunoSEQ multiplex PCR assay. Here the immuneACCESS table is served through TCRdb, limited to in-frame sequences with V and J called. Missing clones are a known gap in these copies; in checked studies unresolved V genes cover under half, and the rest lacks a known reason. This sample gives about 48,000 clones in total; roughly 88% of them show up just once. The ten largest clones represent roughly 1.2% of the sample. The source was CD4+ T cells from peripheral blood mononuclear cells, collected in the second trimester of pregnancy. The receptors were sampled from a female donor with multiple sclerosis, enrolled in a pregnancy study.

The chain employs TRBV4-3 and TRBJ2-7; possibly TRBD1 for D (5 bases). The V and J ends lost 1 base and 0 bases respectively, with 10 bases between them. The germline gives CDR1 LGHNA, CDR2 YSLEER. The CDR3 is 15 amino acids. CDR3 protein: CASSQGTGYSYEQYF. The CDR3 nucleotides are TGCGCCAGCAGCCAAGGAACAGGCTACTCCTACGAGCAGTACTTC.

V and J are TRBV4-2 and TRBJ1-1; D perhaps matches TRBD1 (5 bases). The V and J ends lost 2 bases and 1 base respectively, with 8 bases between them. Germline CDR1 reads LGHNA; CDR2 reads YNFKEQ. CDR3 size: 14 residues. The CDR3 reads CASSQPDRNTEAFF. CDR3 DNA: TGTGCCAGCAGCCAACCCGACAGGAACACTGAAGCTTTCTTT.

The chain links TRBV20-1 to TRBJ2-7, with D possibly being TRBD1 (5 bases). This CDR3 is built from 11 residues. The germline V gene encodes CDR1 DFQATT and CDR2 SNEGSKA (reference sequence). Trimming left V 6 bases short and J 3 bases short, with 9 bases between. CDR3 sequence reads: CSAQDDYEQYF. CDR3 DNA: TGCAGTGCACAGGACGACTACGAGCAGTACTTC.

This chain connects TRBV11-3 to TRBJ2-1, with 12 bases matching TRBD2. The CDR3 consists of 19 residues. The V gene's germline CDR1 is SGHNT and CDR2 YENEEA. Trimming removed 0 bases from V and 9 bases from J; junction bases left unmatched: 15. The CDR3 DNA is TGTGCCAGCAGCTTAGACCCTCCTACCCTAGCGGGAGGGCGGGGTGAGCAGTTCTTC. Its translation is CASSLDPPTLAGGRGEQFF. The full variable domain, with the rest looked up from reference TRBV11-3 and TRBJ2-1, is EAGVVQSPRYKIIEKKQPVAFWCNPISGHNTLYWYLQNLGQGPELLIRYENEEAVDDSQLPKDRFSAERLKGVDSTLKIQPAELGDSAVYLCASSLDPPTLAGGRGEQFFGPGTRLTVL.

V gene TRBV5-6 combines with J gene TRBJ2-4; D may be TRBD2 (6 bases). V dropped 5 bases and J dropped 2 bases, with 23 bases sitting between them. Per germline, CDR1 SGHDT and CDR2 YYEEEE. The CDR3 extends over 18 amino acids. CDR3 amino acids: CASRPQGLRDSSKNIQYF. CDR3 sequence (DNA): TGTGCCAGCAGACCTCAGGGCTTGCGGGATTCATCCAAAAACATTCAGTACTTC. The full variable domain, completed using reference TRBV5-6 and TRBJ2-4, is DAGVTQSPTHLIKTRGQQVTLRCSPKSGHDTVSWYQQALGQGPQFIFQYYEEEERQRGNFPDRFSGHQFPNYSSELNVNALLLGDSALYLCASRPQGLRDSSKNIQYFGAGTRLSVL.

The chain is built from TRBV2 and TRBJ2-7; 9 nucleotides match TRBD1. Germline CDR1 SNHLY, CDR2 FYNNEI. After removal of 3 bases from V and 7 bases from J, the junction contained 4 bases not matched to a gene. The CDR3 is made up of 13 amino acids. The CDR3: CASSDGTGIEQYF. In nucleotides, the CDR3 is TGTGCCAGCAGTGACGGGACAGGGATTGAGCAGTACTTC.

This chain uses TRBV14 with TRBJ2-4; tentative D call: TRBD1 (5 bases). The CDR3 spans 14 residues. V gave up 2 bases and J gave up 7 bases, with 12 bases separating them. Germline CDR1 and CDR2: SGHDN and FVKESK. DNA of the CDR3: TGTGCCAGCAGCCAACTCTTTCAGGGCAACATTCAGTACTTC. Translating it yields CASSQLFQGNIQYF.

The chain has TRBV19 and TRBJ2-3; TRBD2 matches 15 bases. CDR1 and CDR2 (germline): LNHDA, SQIVND (reference sequence). This CDR3 has 17 amino acids. After removal of 5 bases from V and 6 bases from J, the junction contained 9 bases not matched to a gene. The CDR3 DNA sequence: TGTGCCAGTAGTCGGCCGGGACTAGCGGGAGGTGGGGATACGCAGTATTTT. Its translation is CASSRPGLAGGGDTQYF. Full variable domain (remainder filled in from reference TRBV19 and TRBJ2-3): DGGITQSPKYLFRKEGQNVTLSCEQNLNHDAMYWYRQDPGQGLRLIYYSQIVNDFQKGDIAEGYSVSREKKESFPLTVTSAQKNPTAFYLCASSRPGLAGGGDTQYFGPGTRLTVL.

The chain couples TRBV10-3 to TRBJ2-6; 13 nucleotides match TRBD2. The germline CDR1 and CDR2 sequences are ENHRY and SYGVKD. The CDR3 consists of 18 residues. V lost 2 bases, J lost 0 bases, and 1 base stayed unmatched. The CDR3 bases are TGTGCCATCAGTGAGGGACTAGCGGGAGACTCTGGGGCCAACGTCCTGACTTTC. Translated, it gives CAISEGLAGDSGANVLTF.

V is TRBV5-4 and J is TRBJ2-1, with TRBD2 matching over 14 bases. The CDR3 runs 19 residues. CDR1 is SGHNT and CDR2 is YYREEE in the germline V gene (reference sequence). V was clipped by 6 bases and J by 4 bases; unmatched bases: 15. In nucleotides, the CDR3 is TGTGCCAGCACCCCTTTGGGACTAGCGGGAGAATATGGGTACAATGAGCAGTTCTTC. Its translation: CASTPLGLAGEYGYNEQFF.

The V gene is TRBV21-1, the J gene TRBJ2-7; the tabulated D call, TRBD1, remains unverified against the DNA. TRBV21-1 is a recognized pseudogene. There are 19 residues in the CDR3. As DNA, the CDR3 is TGTGCCAGCAGCCAACCCGGGACAGGCATTCGTCTTTGGGTCTACGAGCAGTACTTC. This codes for CASSQPGTGIRLWVYEQYF.

The chain couples TRBV18 to TRBJ1-5, with TRBD1 as a possible D gene (5 bases). This CDR3 has 14 amino acids. V lost 3 bases to trimming and J lost 2 bases, with 8 bases between them. CDR1 and CDR2 from the germline V gene are KGHSH and LQKENI. This CDR3 is CASSPETGNQPQHF. In DNA, the CDR3 is TGTGCCAGCTCACCCGAGACAGGCAATCAGCCCCAGCATTTT.

This clone came up once. The gene calls are TRBV9 and TRBJ2-2; D perhaps matches TRBD2 (5 bases). Germline V lookup: CDR1 SGDLS, CDR2 YYNGEE. The CDR3 sequence is 16 residues long. V was clipped by 2 bases and J by 3 bases, with 14 bases between them. The CDR3 region has the DNA TGTGCCAGCAGCGTGACGGGGAGAGGGTACACCGGGGAGCTGTTTTTT. This sequence encodes CASSVTGRGYTGELFF.

CDR3 protein: CASSYWRDLNTEAFF. CDR3 DNA sequence: TGTGCCAGCAGTTACTGGCGGGATTTGAACACTGAAGCTTTCTTT. The genes are TRBV6-5 and TRBJ1-1, with no clear D. With 1 base removed from V and 0 bases from J, the gap between germline ends came to 9 bases. The CDR3 is 15 residues long. CDR1 and CDR2 (germline): MNHEY, SVGAGI.

This chain connects TRBV30 to TRBJ2-7, with 7 bases lining up with TRBD2. CDR1 and CDR2 (germline): GTSNPN, SVGIG (reference sequence). This CDR3 comprises 15 residues. J lost 2 bases, V lost 0 bases, and 7 bases had no gene match. This CDR3 reads CAWSVGSGITYEQYF. In nucleotides, the CDR3 is TGTGCCTGGAGTGTTGGGAGCGGGATCACCTACGAGCAGTACTTC.

CDR3 sequence reads: CSFDRGDGYTF. The DNA of the CDR3 is TGCAGCTTCGACAGGGGCGATGGCTACACCTTC. The chain couples TRBV29-1 to TRBJ1-2; the match to TRBD1 covers 8 bases. The germline V gene encodes CDR1 SQVTM and CDR2 ANQGSEA. The V gene end was trimmed by 8 bases and the J gene end by 6 bases; junction bases not matched to a gene: 5. There are 11 residues in the CDR3.